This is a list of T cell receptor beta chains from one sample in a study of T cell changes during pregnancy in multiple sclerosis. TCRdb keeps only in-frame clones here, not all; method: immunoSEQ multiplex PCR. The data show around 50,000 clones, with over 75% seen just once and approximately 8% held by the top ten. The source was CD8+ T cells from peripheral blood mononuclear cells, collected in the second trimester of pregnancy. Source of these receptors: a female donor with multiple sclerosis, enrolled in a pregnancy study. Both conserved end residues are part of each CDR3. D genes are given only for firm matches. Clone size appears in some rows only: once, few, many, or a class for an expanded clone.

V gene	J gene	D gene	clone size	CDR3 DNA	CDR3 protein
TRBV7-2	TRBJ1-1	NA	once	TGTGCCAGCAGCTACAAGAACACTGAAGCTTTCTTT	CASSYKNTEAFF
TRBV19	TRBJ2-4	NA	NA	TGTGCCAGTAGTATATCGAGAGCCCTAGCCAAAAACATTCAGTACTTC	CASSISRALAKNIQYF
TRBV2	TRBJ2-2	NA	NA	TGTGCCAGCAGCTTTACCGGGGAGCTGTTTTTT	CASSFTGELFF
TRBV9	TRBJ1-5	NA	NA	TGTGCCAGCAGCCTTGGAGCGGGGGAAAATCAGCCCCAGCATTTT	CASSLGAGENQPQHF
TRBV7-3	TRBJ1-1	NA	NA	TGTGCCAGCAGCTTAAGCAGGGAAGGCACTGAAGCTTTCTTT	CASSLSREGTEAFF
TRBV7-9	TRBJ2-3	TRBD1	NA	TGTGCCAGCAGCTCTATCAGTCAGGGGGCGAGCACAGATACGCAGTATTTT	CASSSISQGASTDTQYF
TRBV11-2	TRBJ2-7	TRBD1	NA	TGTGCCAGCAGCTTGGGGACAGCCTACGAGCAGTACTTC	CASSLGTAYEQYF
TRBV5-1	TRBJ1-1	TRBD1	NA	TGCGCCAGCTACTCCGGGACAGGGGGCGAAGCTTTCTTT	CASYSGTGGEAFF
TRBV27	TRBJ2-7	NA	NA	TGTGCCAGCAGCCGTGGGACATTCCCCTCCTACGAGCAGTACTTC	CASSRGTFPSYEQYF
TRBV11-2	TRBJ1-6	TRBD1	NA	TGTGCCAGCAGCTTAGGCCGGACAGGAGATAATTCACCCCTCCACTTT	CASSLGRTGDNSPLHF
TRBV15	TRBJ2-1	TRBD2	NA	TGTGCCACCAGCCGGCGGGGGGGGGAAAATGAGCAGTTCTTC	CATSRRGGENEQFF
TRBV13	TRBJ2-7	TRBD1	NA	TGTGCCAGCAGCTTAGGGCAGGGGGTTTACGAGCAGTACTTC	CASSLGQGVYEQYF
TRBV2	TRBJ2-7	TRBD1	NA	TGTGCCTGCTACGGACAGGCCCCTAAGTTAAGGACCTACGAGCAGTACTTC	CACYGQAPKLRTYEQYF
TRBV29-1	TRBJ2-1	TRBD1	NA	TGCAGCGTTAGGTCCGGGGCAGGGGGATACAATGAGCAGTTCTTC	CSVRSGAGGYNEQFF
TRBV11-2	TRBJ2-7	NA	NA	TGTGCCAGCAGCTTCCCCGGTTACTCCTACGAGCAGTACTTC	CASSFPGYSYEQYF
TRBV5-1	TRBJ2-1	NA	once	TGCGCCAGCAGCTTGGCCACCGGAGGTGTGGAAGAGCAGTTCTTC	CASSLATGGVEEQFF
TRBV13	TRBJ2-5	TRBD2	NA	TGTGCCAGCAGCAACTATCCCGGGACTAGCGACCGGACCCAGTACTTC	CASSNYPGTSDRTQYF
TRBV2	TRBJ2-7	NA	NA	TGTGCCAGCACCTTCCAGGGGCTATCAGCTGAGCAGTACTTC	CASTFQGLSAEQYF
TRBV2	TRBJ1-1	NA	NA	TGTGCCAGCAGCCCCTCGAACACTGAAGCTTTCTTT	CASSPSNTEAFF
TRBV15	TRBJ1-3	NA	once	TGTGCCACCAGCAGAGATCTCTCGGACAGCCGCTCTGGAAACACCATATATTTT	CATSRDLSDSRSGNTIYF
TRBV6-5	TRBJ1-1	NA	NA	TGTGCCAGCAGCCCCACTCATATGAACACTGAAGCTTTCTTT	CASSPTHMNTEAFF
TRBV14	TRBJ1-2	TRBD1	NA	TGTGCCAGCAGCCCCTCGGACAGGCTCTATGGCTACACCTTC	CASSPSDRLYGYTF
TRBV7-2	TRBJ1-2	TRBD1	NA	TGTGCCAGCAGCGAGACAGGGTCTTATGGCTACACCTTC	CASSETGSYGYTF
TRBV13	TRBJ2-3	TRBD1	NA	TGTGCCAGCAGCCTAGGACAGGGGAGCACAGATACGCAGTATTTT	CASSLGQGSTDTQYF
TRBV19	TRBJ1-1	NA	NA	TGTGCCAGTAGTATAGATCCCTACAGGGCTGAAGCTTTCTTT	CASSIDPYRAEAFF
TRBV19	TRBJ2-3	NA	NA	TGTGCCAGTCTTTCCGCGGCAGGGCCCACAGATACGCAGTATTTT	CASLSAAGPTDTQYF
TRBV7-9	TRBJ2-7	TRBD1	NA	TGTGCCAGCAGCCGGACAGGGATCGAGCAGTACTTC	CASSRTGIEQYF
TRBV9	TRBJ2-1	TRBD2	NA	TGTGCCAGCAGCCACAATCCGGGTAGCGGGGGGCATGAGCAGTTCTTC	CASSHNPGSGGHEQFF
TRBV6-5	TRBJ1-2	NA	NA	TGTGCCAGCAGTTACTCGGGAGGGGACGACTACACCTTC	CASSYSGGDDYTF
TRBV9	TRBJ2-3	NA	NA	TGTGCCAGCAGCGTAGGGTCAGGGGAATTGAATTATGCAGATACGCAGTATTTT	CASSVGSGELNYADTQYF
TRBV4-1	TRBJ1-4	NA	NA	TGCGCCAGCAGCCATCCACGGACTAATGAAAAACTGTTTTTT	CASSHPRTNEKLFF
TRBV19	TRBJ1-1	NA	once	TGTGCCAGTAGTCCGAACAGGGAGTTCACTGAAGCTTTCTTT	CASSPNREFTEAFF
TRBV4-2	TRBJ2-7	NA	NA	TGTGCCAGCAGCCAAGCGGGGGGCGTTCGGGAGCAGTACTTC	CASSQAGGVREQYF
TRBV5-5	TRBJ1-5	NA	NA	TGTGCCAGCAGCTTGGACTTCAATCAGCCCCAGCATTTT	CASSLDFNQPQHF
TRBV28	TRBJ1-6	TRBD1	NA	TGTGCCAGCAGTTTGGACAGGGCGGGGGCCTCCTATAATTCACCCCTCCACTTT	CASSLDRAGASYNSPLHF
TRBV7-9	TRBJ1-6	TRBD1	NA	TGTGCCAGCAGCTTAACCGACAGGGACAATTCACCCCTCCACTTT	CASSLTDRDNSPLHF
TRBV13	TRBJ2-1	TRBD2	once	TGTGCCAGCAGCTTGGGAGGGAATGAGCAGTTCTTC	CASSLGGNEQFF
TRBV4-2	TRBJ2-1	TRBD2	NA	TGTGCCAGCAGCCAAGATCCACTAGCGAGGGACAATGAGCAGTTCTTC	CASSQDPLARDNEQFF
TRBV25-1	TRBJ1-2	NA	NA	TGTGCCAGCAGTGAAAATTTGGAGGGATTGCATGGCTACACCTTC	CASSENLEGLHGYTF
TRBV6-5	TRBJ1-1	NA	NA	TGTGCCAGCAGTTACAGTTTAGACACTGAAGCTTTCTTT	CASSYSLDTEAFF
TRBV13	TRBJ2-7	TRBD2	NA	TGTGCCAGCAGCTCTTCGGGAGGCAGCGAGCAGTACTTC	CASSSSGGSEQYF
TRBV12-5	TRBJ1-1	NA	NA	TGTGCTAGTGGTTTAGGAGGGACTGAAGCTTTCTTT	CASGLGGTEAFF
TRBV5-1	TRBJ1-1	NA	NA	TGCGCCAGCAGCTTGGGGGGAGCGACTGAAGCTTTCTTT	CASSLGGATEAFF